What follows are 22 T cell receptor beta chains derived from one specimen sequenced in a study of PD-1 blockade in classical Hodgkin lymphoma. TCRdb's copy holds only in-frame clones and misses some; the assay was immunoSEQ multiplex PCR. The sample carries tens of thousands of clones, roughly 91% recorded once. Time point of the sample: newly diagnosed, previously untreated cHL patient sample. The specimen was peripheral blood mononuclear cells (PBMCs). The receptors were gathered from a human donor with classical Hodgkin lymphoma.

J is TRBJ1-6 and V is TRBV6-1; no firm D call. The V gene's germline CDR1 is MNHNS and CDR2 SASEGT. The CDR3 sequence is 14 residues long. The ends were cut back, 1 base at V and 9 bases at J, with 10 bases in the middle. CDR3 sequence (DNA): TGTGCCAGCAGTGAAGGGGTGGCCCCTTCACCCCTCCACTTT. Translation gives CASSEGVAPSPLHF.

The chain combines TRBV7-8 with TRBJ2-7; D ambiguous. This CDR3 is 12 amino acids long. V lost 1 base, J lost 4 bases, and 5 bases lay in between. Germline CDR1 reads SGHVS; CDR2 reads FQNEAQ. The CDR3 DNA is TGTGCCAGCAGCTTAGAAAAATACGAGCAGTACTTC. Protein: CASSLEKYEQYF.

Only a few counts were recorded for this clone. The CDR3 nucleotides read TGTGCCAGCAGTGAAGCGCGGGGGAAAGAGACCCAGTACTTC. This gives the protein CASSEARGKETQYF. The rearrangement links TRBV6-1 to TRBJ2-5; 7 bases are a match to TRBD2. CDR3 size: 14 residues. The V segment lost 0 bases and the J segment 3 bases; nucleotides outside the gene matches: 1. Per the germline V gene, CDR1 is MNHNS and CDR2 is SASEGT.

This chain connects TRBV19 to TRBJ2-1; no clear D. This CDR3 has 15 residues. Germline CDR1 LNHDA, CDR2 SQIVND (reference sequence). The V gene lost 0 bases and the J gene lost 9 bases, with 15 bases spanning the gap. The CDR3 sequence: CASSIDLNPEREQFF. CDR3 nucleotides: TGTGCCAGTAGTATAGATCTGAACCCAGAGCGTGAGCAGTTCTTC.

This clone is a singleton in its sample. The rearrangement joins TRBV2 to TRBJ1-2; 10 positions match TRBD1. The trim removed 7 bases at V and 7 bases at J, leaving 12 bases unmatched. The CDR3 runs to 15 residues. Germline CDR1 reads SNHLY; CDR2 reads FYNNEI. DNA of the CDR3: TGTGCCAGCACAACCCCGGGACAGGGGCGAGGTGGCTACACCTTC. Translating it yields CASTTPGQGRGGYTF.

This chain connects TRBV11-3 to TRBJ1-3; no definite D call. The CDR3 has 14 amino acids. V was cut by 5 bases and J by 0 bases, with 8 bases left in between. Per the germline V gene, CDR1 is SGHNT and CDR2 is YENEEA. The CDR3 reads CASSLGSSGNTIYF. In DNA, the CDR3 is TGTGCCAGCAGCCTGGGTAGCTCTGGAAACACCATATATTTT.

This clone was recorded only once. The chain employs TRBV2 and TRBJ2-7; tentatively, D is TRBD1 (5 bases). Germline values: CDR1 SNHLY, CDR2 FYNNEI. The V end lost 6 bases, the J end lost 6 bases, and 15 bases lay between the germline ends. CDR3 length: 13 amino acids. The CDR3 region has the DNA TGTGCCAGCAGAGGAGAAGGACAACGCGAGCAGTACTTC. Encoded protein: CASRGEGQREQYF.

A remark on this clone: This specimen includes other DNA sequences encoding the same CDR3. The CDR3 is CSVVGGAGANVLTF. CDR3 coding DNA: TGCAGCGTTGTGGGGGGCGCTGGGGCCAACGTCCTGACTTTC. The chain joins TRBV29-1 to TRBJ2-6, with D perhaps TRBD1 or TRBD2 (6 bases each). The CDR3 consists of 14 residues. Germline CDR1 and CDR2: SQVTM and ANQGSEA. Trimming took off 4 bases at V and 2 bases at J, with 9 bases between the two ends.

The rearrangement uses TRBV6-6 and TRBJ2-7; D is undetermined. Germline lookup yields CDR1 MNHNY and CDR2 SVGAGI (reference sequence). Trimming cost V 8 bases and J 1 base, with 9 bases left between them. The CDR3 is made up of 12 amino acids. The CDR3 here is CASRGVSYEQYF. The CDR3 DNA is TGTGCCAGCCGCGGAGTTTCCTACGAGCAGTACTTC.

The gene calls are TRBV27 and TRBJ2-3; no reliable D call. The germline V and J ends were trimmed by 0 bases and 1 base, with 11 bases remaining between them. This CDR3 comprises 16 residues. Germline V gene lookup returns CDR1 MNHEY and CDR2 SMNVEV (reference sequence). The CDR3 here is CASSLSFGSRTDTQYF. Here the CDR3 DNA reads TGTGCCAGCAGTTTATCGTTCGGCAGCCGCACAGATACGCAGTATTTT.

V usage is TRBV2 and J usage is TRBJ2-5; D possibly corresponds to TRBD2 (5 bases). Germline V CDR1 and CDR2: SNHLY, FYNNEI. The V end lost 6 bases, the J end lost 5 bases, and 22 bases lay between the germline ends. The CDR3 loop spans 16 amino acids. CDR3: CASRPSPGNPRETQYF. The CDR3 nucleotides are TGTGCCAGCAGGCCATCGCCGGGGAACCCGAGGGAGACCCAGTACTTC.

The chain links TRBV28 to TRBJ2-3; either TRBD1 or TRBD2 may fit D (5 bases each). V was pared by 6 bases and J by 2 bases, with 18 bases between. The CDR3 sequence is 16 residues long. Germline lookup yields CDR1 MDHEN and CDR2 SYDVKM. In DNA form, the CDR3 reads TGTGCCAGCAGATGGGACCCCCCGAGGGACACAGATACGCAGTATTTT. It codes for CASRWDPPRDTDTQYF.

CDR3 protein: CSACDTGAYNEQFF. In nucleotides, the CDR3 is TGCAGCGCCTGTGACACGGGGGCCTACAATGAGCAGTTCTTC. V and J are TRBV29-1 and TRBJ2-1; maybe TRBD2 (6 bases). V dropped 7 bases and J dropped 2 bases, with 15 bases sitting between them. Germline V gives CDR1 SQVTM, CDR2 ANQGSEA. CDR3 length: 14 residues.

V and J are TRBV2 and TRBJ1-2; no clear D. The V end was cut by 1 base, the J end by 4 bases, with 10 bases between. Per germline, CDR1 SNHLY and CDR2 FYNNEI. The CDR3 is 14 residues long. Written as DNA, the CDR3 is TGTGCCAGCAGTGAAGGAGGACCCAGCTATGGCTACACCTTC. Protein product: CASSEGGPSYGYTF.

The rearrangement joins TRBV10-3 to TRBJ1-3; tentatively, D is TRBD1 (5 bases). V lost 10 bases and J lost 7, with 17 bases in between. The CDR3 extends over 13 amino acids. Germline values: CDR1 ENHRY, CDR2 SYGVKD. CDR3 in amino acids: CATWTSWGNTIYF. DNA of the CDR3: TGTGCCACCTGGACATCCTGGGGGAACACCATATATTTT.

The chain uses TRBV5-4 and TRBJ2-2; TRBD2 matches 7 bases. The length of the CDR3 is 17 residues. J was trimmed by 7 bases and V by 4 bases; bases with no gene match: 16. Germline V gene data show CDR1 as SGHNT and CDR2 as YYREEE (reference sequence). The CDR3 DNA reads as TGTGCCAGCAGCCCTCAACTAGCGACCAGGAGTAGCGGGGAGCTGTTTTTT. It encodes CASSPQLATRSSGELFF.

The rearrangement uses TRBV21-1 and TRBJ2-1; TRBD2, the D gene given by the table, was not confirmed from the DNA. TRBV21-1 is shown as a pseudogene. The CDR3 sequence is 18 residues long. As DNA, the CDR3 is TGTGCCAGCAGCCCTTCCCCCCGAACTAGCGGGAGTTGGGGTGAGCAGTTCTTC. This sequence encodes CASSPSPRTSGSWGEQFF.

The rearrangement uses TRBV28 and TRBJ1-5; 8 bases match TRBD1. Germline values: CDR1 MDHEN, CDR2 SYDVKM. Germline trimming cut 6 bases from V and 9 bases from J; bases unmatched to any gene: 10. The CDR3 loop spans 14 amino acids. CDR3 nucleotide sequence: TGTGCCAGCAGGGAGACAGGGGATTGGAGGCCCCAGCATTTT. This gives the protein CASRETGDWRPQHF.

The chain links TRBV5-1 to TRBJ2-2; 9 positions agree with TRBD1. Per the germline V gene, CDR1 is SGHRS and CDR2 is YFSETQ. The CDR3 length is 15 residues. The V and J ends lost 4 bases and 4 bases, in that order; junction bases with no gene match: 5. This chain's CDR3 is CASSPMTGGTGELFF. The CDR3 DNA reads TGCGCCAGCAGCCCTATGACAGGGGGCACCGGGGAGCTGTTTTTT.

The CDR3 DNA follows: TGTGCCACCAGCAGAGATAGCGGGAGGGCCCTGACCGGGGAGCTGTTTTTT. Its translation: CATSRDSGRALTGELFF. The rearrangement joins TRBV15 to TRBJ2-2, with 11 bases lining up with TRBD2. The CDR3 spans 17 residues. V trimming: 0 bases; J trimming: 5 bases; junction bases outside the gene matches: 5. Germline-derived CDR1 and CDR2 are LNHNV and YYDKDF (reference sequence).

V is TRBV28 and J is TRBJ2-1, with 11 bases aligning to TRBD2. Germline-derived CDR1 and CDR2 are MDHEN and SYDVKM. The CDR3 totals 16 residues. V trimming: 6 bases; J trimming: 0 bases; junction bases outside the gene matches: 4. DNA of the CDR3: TGTGCCAGCAGCAGACTAGCGGGGAGCTCCTACAATGAGCAGTTCTTC. As protein: CASSRLAGSSYNEQFF.

CDR3 protein: CASSQQLAESTDTQYF. The CDR3 DNA follows: TGTGCCAGCAGCCAACAGCTAGCGGAGTCCACAGATACGCAGTATTTT. The chain joins TRBV4-2 to TRBJ2-3; 7 bases line up with TRBD2. The V segment lost 2 bases and the J segment 2 bases; nucleotides outside the gene matches: 7. This CDR3 has 16 residues. Germline CDR1 is LGHNA and CDR2 is YNFKEQ.